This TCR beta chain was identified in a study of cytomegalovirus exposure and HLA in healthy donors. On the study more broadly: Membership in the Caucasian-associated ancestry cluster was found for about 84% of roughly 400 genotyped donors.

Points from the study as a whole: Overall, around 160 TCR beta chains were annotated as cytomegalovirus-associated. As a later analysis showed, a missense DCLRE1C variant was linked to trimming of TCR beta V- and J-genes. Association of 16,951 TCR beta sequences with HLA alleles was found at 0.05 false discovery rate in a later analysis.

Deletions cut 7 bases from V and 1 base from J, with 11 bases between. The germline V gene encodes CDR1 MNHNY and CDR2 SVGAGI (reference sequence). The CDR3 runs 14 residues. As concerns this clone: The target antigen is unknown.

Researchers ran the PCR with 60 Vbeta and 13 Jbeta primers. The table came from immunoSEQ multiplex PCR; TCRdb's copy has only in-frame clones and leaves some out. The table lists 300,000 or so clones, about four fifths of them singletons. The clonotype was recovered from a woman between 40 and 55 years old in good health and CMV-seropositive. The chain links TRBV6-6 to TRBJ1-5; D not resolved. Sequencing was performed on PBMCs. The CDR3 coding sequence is TGTGCCAGCATAGATAGTTTGAGCAATCAGCCCCAGCATTTT. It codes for CASIDSLSNQPQHF.